One sample yielded the 21 T cell receptor beta chains listed below, sequenced in a study of cytomegalovirus exposure and HLA in healthy donors. This PCR relied on a set of 60 Vbeta primers and 13 Jbeta primers. The table came from immunoSEQ multiplex PCR; TCRdb's copy has only in-frame clones and leaves some out. This sample's table reports 30,000 to 40,000 clones. The specimen was PBMCs. These receptors were obtained from a woman between 40 and 50 years old in good health and CMV-seropositive.

The gene calls are TRBV30 and TRBJ2-3; 11 bases agree with TRBD2. V lost 3 bases and J lost 2; bases outside the gene matches: 7. Germline CDR1 GTSNPN, CDR2 SVGIG (reference sequence). This CDR3 is built from 16 residues. CDR3 amino acids: CAWSRLAGTFTDTQYF. The CDR3 DNA reads as TGTGCCTGGAGCCGACTAGCGGGGACCTTCACAGATACGCAGTATTTT.

The CDR3 DNA sequence: TGTGCCAGCAGCTTACACAGGGATCAGCCCCAGCATTTT. It specifies CASSLHRDQPQHF. The rearrangement uses TRBV7-3 and TRBJ1-5; D may be TRBD1 (6 bases). The CDR3 is 13 amino acids. The V end was cut by 2 bases, the J end by 5 bases, with 7 bases between. From germline, CDR1 is SGHTA and CDR2 FQGTGA.

The chain links TRBV5-1 to TRBJ2-2; TRBD2 is a possible D gene (6 bases). Germline assignment: CDR1 SGHRS and CDR2 YFSETQ. Trimming pared 4 bases from V and 3 bases from J, leaving 7 bases between. The CDR3 covers 13 residues. The CDR3 region is CASSRGYTGELFF. CDR3 in DNA: TGCGCCAGCAGCCGGGGGTACACCGGGGAGCTGTTTTTT.

The chain recombines TRBV30 with TRBJ1-2; maybe TRBD1 (5 bases). Looked up from germline, CDR1 is GTSNPN and CDR2 is SVGIG (reference sequence). V was shortened by 0 bases and J by 7 bases, with 21 bases between the two germline ends. The CDR3 covers 16 residues. The CDR3 nucleotides read TGTGCCTGGAGTGTACTTTACCCCCCACAGGTAGCTGGCTACACCTTC. Amino acid sequence: CAWSVLYPPQVAGYTF.

The chain has TRBV28 and TRBJ1-5; tentatively, D is TRBD1 (5 bases). The CDR3 totals 17 residues. The V gene's germline CDR1 is MDHEN and CDR2 SYDVKM. V lost 6 bases, J lost 0 bases, and 18 bases lay in between. This CDR3 is CASSYGGGGYSNQPQHF. CDR3 nucleotides: TGTGCCAGCAGCTATGGTGGGGGGGGATATAGCAATCAGCCCCAGCATTTT.

This chain joins TRBV10-3 and TRBJ2-1; 10 bases align to TRBD2. In germline, CDR1 is ENHRY, CDR2 SYGVKD. This CDR3 comprises 19 residues. V shed 7 bases, J shed 0 bases, and the junction held 15 bases outside the gene matches. CDR3 protein: CAITDRLAGEWSSYNEQFF. The CDR3 nucleotides are TGTGCCATCACCGACCGGCTAGCGGGAGAATGGAGCTCCTACAATGAGCAGTTCTTC.

The rearrangement links TRBV7-9 to TRBJ2-7; perhaps TRBD1 as D (5 bases). The CDR3 consists of 15 residues. The germline CDR1 and CDR2 sequences are SEHNR and FQNEAQ (reference sequence). Trimming took 1 base from V and 0 from J, leaving 10 bases between them. CDR3 sequence reads: CASSLGVDISYEQYF. The DNA of the CDR3 is TGTGCCAGCAGCTTAGGTGTGGACATCTCCTACGAGCAGTACTTC.

The chain carries TRBV19 and TRBJ2-7, with 9 bases lining up with TRBD1. CDR1 and CDR2 from the germline V gene are LNHDA and SQIVND (reference sequence). The CDR3 contains 15 residues. V lost 6 bases to trimming and J lost 5 bases; unmatched junction nucleotides: 11. In DNA form, the CDR3 reads TGTGCCAGTAGCCTCCCGGGGACAGGGTACAACGAGCAGTACTTC. Its translation is CASSLPGTGYNEQYF. The full variable domain, with the rest looked up from reference TRBV19 and TRBJ2-7, is DGGITQSPKYLFRKEGQNVTLSCEQNLNHDAMYWYRQDPGQGLRLIYYSQIVNDFQKGDIAEGYSVSREKKESFPLTVTSAQKNPTAFYLCASSLPGTGYNEQYFGPGTRLTVT.

The chain carries TRBV7-9 and TRBJ2-7, with 7 bases aligning to TRBD2. Germline V CDR1 and CDR2: SEHNR, FQNEAQ (reference sequence). The J segment lost 3 bases and the V segment lost 5 bases, leaving 13 bases of the junction unmatched. The length of the CDR3 is 16 residues. CDR3 residues: CASSPRRAGVGYEQYF. The CDR3 nucleotides read TGTGCCAGCAGCCCTCGTAGGGCGGGAGTCGGCTACGAGCAGTACTTC.

The chain has TRBV10-3 and TRBJ2-7, with a possible D match to TRBD1 (6 bases). Looked up from germline, CDR1 is ENHRY and CDR2 is SYGVKD. The CDR3 consists of 14 residues. Trimming cost V 6 bases and J 5 bases, with 17 bases left between them. The CDR3 spells CAIRDDRRRNEQYF. Written as DNA, the CDR3 is TGTGCCATCAGAGATGACAGGCGGCGGAACGAGCAGTACTTC.

This chain uses TRBV5-6 with TRBJ1-3; TRBD1 is a possible D gene (6 bases). Trimming removed 5 bases at V and 14 bases at J, with 17 bases between. Germline V gives CDR1 SGHDT, CDR2 YYEEEE. The CDR3 covers 12 residues. The CDR3 bases are TGTGCCAGCAGTCTCCGGGACACTCCCCTATATTTT. As protein: CASSLRDTPLYF.

The gene calls are TRBV2 and TRBJ2-2; unclear D gene. Per germline, CDR1 SNHLY and CDR2 FYNNEI. Between the trimmed V and J ends, which lost 4 bases and 7 bases, there was a span of 10 bases. This CDR3 spans 13 amino acids. Here the CDR3 DNA reads TGTGCCAGCAGTGTAATCACGGGCGGGGAGCTGTTTTTT. This codes for CASSVITGGELFF.

The chain employs TRBV7-3 and TRBJ2-3; no definite D call. Germline V gene data show CDR1 as SGHTA and CDR2 as FQGTGA. Trimming removed 5 bases at V and 0 bases at J, with 15 bases between. This CDR3 is 16 amino acids long. The CDR3 is CASSPTSGGSTDTQYF. CDR3 in DNA: TGTGCCAGCAGCCCGACGTCCGGCGGCAGCACAGATACGCAGTATTTT.

The chain is built from TRBV4-1 and TRBJ1-5; TRBD1 is a possible D gene (6 bases). V gave up 1 base and J gave up 3 bases, with 13 bases separating them. Germline V gene data show CDR1 as MGHRA and CDR2 as YSYEKL. The length of the CDR3 is 16 residues. The CDR3 region is CASSQAGRGNNQPQHF. The CDR3 coding sequence is TGCGCCAGCAGCCAAGCTGGCAGGGGAAACAATCAGCCCCAGCATTTT.

The genes are TRBV6-6 and TRBJ1-2; D uncertain. The CDR3 totals 16 residues. Germline CDR1 reads MNHNY; CDR2 reads SVGAGI (reference sequence). V lost 7 bases, J lost 8 bases, and 26 bases lay in between. The CDR3 DNA reads TGTGCCAGCATTGGAGTCGAGCCCGCGTCGGTTGGGGGCTACACCTTC. It encodes CASIGVEPASVGGYTF.

The chain uses TRBV6-5 and TRBJ2-7; 12 bases align to TRBD1. V lost 2 bases and J lost 6; bases outside the gene matches: 5. The V gene's germline CDR1 is MNHEY and CDR2 SVGAGI. This CDR3 is built from 15 residues. The chain's CDR3 is CASSYHRDRGREQYF. In DNA form, the CDR3 reads TGTGCCAGCAGTTACCACCGGGACAGGGGGCGCGAGCAGTACTTC.

This sequence joins TRBV5-1 and TRBJ1-2; D is undetermined. Trimming stripped 0 bases from V and 8 bases from J, with 14 bases between. This CDR3 contains 14 residues. The germline gives CDR1 SGHRS, CDR2 YFSETQ. DNA for the CDR3: TGCGCCAGCAGCTTGGCCGCAGGATCGAAGGGCTACACCTTC. Protein sequence: CASSLAAGSKGYTF.

Here the CDR3 reads CASSVLASGVEQFF. CDR3 in DNA: TGTGCCAGCAGCGTACTAGCATCGGGGGTTGAGCAGTTCTTC. The V and J genes are TRBV9 and TRBJ2-1, with TRBD2 as a possible D gene (6 bases). This CDR3 has 14 amino acids. Per germline, CDR1 SGDLS and CDR2 YYNGEE. The ends were cut back, 1 base at V and 9 bases at J, with 14 bases in the middle.

The chain is built from TRBV28 and TRBJ1-1; D possibly corresponds to TRBD1 (6 bases). V was clipped by 8 bases and J by 10 bases, with 20 bases between them. Germline CDR1 reads MDHEN; CDR2 reads SYDVKM. This CDR3 is built from 13 residues. CDR3 sequence reads: CASLASSGAGAFF. In DNA form, the CDR3 reads TGTGCCAGCTTGGCCTCCTCAGGGGCTGGAGCTTTCTTT. The whole variable domain, filled in from reference TRBV28 and TRBJ1-1, reads DVKVTQSSRYLVKRTGEKVFLECVQDMDHENMFWYRQDPGLGLRLIYFSYDVKMKEKGDIPEGYSVSREKKERFSLILESASTNQTSMYLCASLASSGAGAFFGQGTRLTVV.

The rearrangement joins TRBV6-1 to TRBJ1-2; the D is unclear. From germline, CDR1 is MNHNS and CDR2 SASEGT. The CDR3 covers 13 residues. V lost 6 bases and J lost 7, with 15 bases in between. The CDR3 loop is CASSWRRAVGYTF. In DNA, the CDR3 is TGTGCCAGCAGCTGGAGGAGGGCAGTTGGCTACACCTTC.

V usage is TRBV7-9 and J usage is TRBJ2-1; 12 positions agree with TRBD2. Germline trimming cut 6 bases from V and 6 bases from J; bases unmatched to any gene: 9. Germline-derived CDR1 and CDR2 are SEHNR and FQNEAQ (reference sequence). This CDR3 comprises 16 residues. CDR3: CASSFLAGGPGNEQFF. The CDR3 DNA is TGTGCCAGCAGTTTCCTAGCGGGAGGGCCCGGCAATGAGCAGTTCTTC.